The sample holds many counts of the clone carrying this TCR beta chain. MiXCR, applied by TCRdb to the 5' RACE reads, yields one record per CDR3 protein. The repertoire holds about 530,000 distinct CDR3 sequences, with roughly 15% as singletons. The sample originates from a study of identical twins. Germline CDR1 ENHRY, CDR2 SYGVKD. V lost 3 bases and J 0 bases, leaving 14 bases between the germline ends. This CDR3 comprises 16 residues. Separately, the same data were catalogued under a study of yellow fever vaccine responses in identical twins.

The sequence came from a woman aged 18-29 years in good health. Source material: CD4+ T cells sorted from blood. This chain uses TRBV10-3 with TRBJ1-1, with D unresolved. The CDR3 region has the DNA TGTGCCATCAGTGATGATAGGGTAGTAATGAACACTGAAGCTTTCTTT. It codes for CAISDDRVVMNTEAFF.